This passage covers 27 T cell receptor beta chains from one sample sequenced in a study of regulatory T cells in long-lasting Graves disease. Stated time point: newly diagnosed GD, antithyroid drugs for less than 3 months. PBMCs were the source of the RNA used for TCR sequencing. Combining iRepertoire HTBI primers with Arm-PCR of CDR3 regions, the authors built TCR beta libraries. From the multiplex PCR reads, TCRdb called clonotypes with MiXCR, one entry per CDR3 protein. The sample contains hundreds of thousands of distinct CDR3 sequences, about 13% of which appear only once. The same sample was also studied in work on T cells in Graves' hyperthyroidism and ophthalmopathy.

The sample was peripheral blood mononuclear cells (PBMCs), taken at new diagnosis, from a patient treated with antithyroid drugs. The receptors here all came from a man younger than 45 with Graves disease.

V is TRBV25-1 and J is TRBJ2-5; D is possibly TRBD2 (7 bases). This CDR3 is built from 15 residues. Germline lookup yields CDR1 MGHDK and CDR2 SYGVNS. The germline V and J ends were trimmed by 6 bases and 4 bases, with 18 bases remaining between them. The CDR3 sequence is CASSVGGRDGETQYF. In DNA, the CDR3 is TGTGCCAGCAGCGTGGGGGGGCGGGACGGAGAGACCCAGTACTTC.

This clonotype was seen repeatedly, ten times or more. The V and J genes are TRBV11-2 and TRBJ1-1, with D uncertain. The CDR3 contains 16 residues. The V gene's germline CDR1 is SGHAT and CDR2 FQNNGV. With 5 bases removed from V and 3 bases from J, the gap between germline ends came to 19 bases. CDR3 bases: TGTGCCAGCAGCCTGAGGGAGACACGGCGGGACACTGAAGCTTTCTTT. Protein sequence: CASSLRETRRDTEAFF.

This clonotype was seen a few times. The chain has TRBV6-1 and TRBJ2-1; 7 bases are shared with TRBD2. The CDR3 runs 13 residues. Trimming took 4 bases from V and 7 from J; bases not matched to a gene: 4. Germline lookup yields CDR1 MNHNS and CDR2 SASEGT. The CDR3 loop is CASSAREGNEQFF. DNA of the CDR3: TGTGCCAGCAGTGCCAGGGAGGGGAATGAGCAGTTCTTC.

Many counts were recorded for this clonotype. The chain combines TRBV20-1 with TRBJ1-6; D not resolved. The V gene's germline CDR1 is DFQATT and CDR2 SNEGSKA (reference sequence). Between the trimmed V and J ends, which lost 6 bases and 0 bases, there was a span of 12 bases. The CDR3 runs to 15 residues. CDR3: CSAQIADSYNSPLHF. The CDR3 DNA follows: TGCAGTGCACAGATAGCGGACTCCTATAATTCACCCCTCCACTTT.

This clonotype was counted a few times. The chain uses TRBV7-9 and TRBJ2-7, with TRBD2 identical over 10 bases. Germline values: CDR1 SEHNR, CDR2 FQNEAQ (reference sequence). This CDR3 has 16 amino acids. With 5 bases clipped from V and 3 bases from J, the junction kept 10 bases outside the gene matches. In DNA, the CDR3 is TGTGCCAGCAGCGAGGGACTAGCGAGAAACCTCTACGAGCAGTACTTC. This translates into CASSEGLARNLYEQYF.

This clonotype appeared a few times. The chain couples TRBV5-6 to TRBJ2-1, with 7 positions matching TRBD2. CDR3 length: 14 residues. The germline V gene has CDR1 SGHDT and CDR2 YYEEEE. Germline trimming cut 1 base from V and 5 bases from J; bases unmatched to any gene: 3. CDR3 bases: TGTGCCAGCAGCTTGTCTAGCGGCCACAATGAGCAGTTCTTC. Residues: CASSLSSGHNEQFF.

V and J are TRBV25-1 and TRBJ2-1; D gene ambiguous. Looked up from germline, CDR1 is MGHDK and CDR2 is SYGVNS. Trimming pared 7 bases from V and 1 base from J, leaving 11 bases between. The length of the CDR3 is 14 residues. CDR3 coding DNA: TGTGCCAGCACCGGGCTAGGGTCCTACAATGAGCAGTTCTTC. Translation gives CASTGLGSYNEQFF.

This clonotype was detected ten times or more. The CDR3 nucleotides read TGTGCCAGCAGTTTCGGGTCGAACACTGAAGCTTTCTTT. Translated: CASSFGSNTEAFF. The gene calls are TRBV12-3 or TRBV12-4 and TRBJ1-1; D call uncertain. The CDR3 runs 13 residues. V was shortened by 3 bases and J by 1 base, with 6 bases between the two germline ends.

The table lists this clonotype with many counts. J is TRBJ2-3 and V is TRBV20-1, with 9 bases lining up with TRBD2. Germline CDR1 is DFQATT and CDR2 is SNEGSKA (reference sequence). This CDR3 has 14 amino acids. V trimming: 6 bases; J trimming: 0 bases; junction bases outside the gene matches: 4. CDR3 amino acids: CSAPTSGSTDTQYF. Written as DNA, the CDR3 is TGCAGTGCACCCACTAGCGGGAGCACAGATACGCAGTATTTT.

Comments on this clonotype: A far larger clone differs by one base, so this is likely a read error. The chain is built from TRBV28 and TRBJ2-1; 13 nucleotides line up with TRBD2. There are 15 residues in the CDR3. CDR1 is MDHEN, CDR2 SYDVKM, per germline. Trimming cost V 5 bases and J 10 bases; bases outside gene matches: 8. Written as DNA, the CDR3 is TGTGCCAGCAGTCCGGGACTAGCGGGGTCCTACGAGCAGTTCTTC. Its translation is CASSPGLAGSYEQFF.

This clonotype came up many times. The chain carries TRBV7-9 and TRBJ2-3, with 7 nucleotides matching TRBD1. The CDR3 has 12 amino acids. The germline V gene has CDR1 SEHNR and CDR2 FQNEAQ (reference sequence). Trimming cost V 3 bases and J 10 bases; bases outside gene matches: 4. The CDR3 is CASSLTGRAQYF. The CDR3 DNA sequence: TGTGCCAGCAGCTTGACAGGGCGGGCGCAGTATTTT.

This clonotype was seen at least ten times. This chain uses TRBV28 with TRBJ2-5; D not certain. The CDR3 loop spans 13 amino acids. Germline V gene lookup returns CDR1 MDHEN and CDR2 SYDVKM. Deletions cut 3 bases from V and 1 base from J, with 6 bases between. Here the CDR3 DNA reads TGTGCCAGCAGTTTTAACCCCCAAGAGACCCAGTACTTC. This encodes CASSFNPQETQYF.

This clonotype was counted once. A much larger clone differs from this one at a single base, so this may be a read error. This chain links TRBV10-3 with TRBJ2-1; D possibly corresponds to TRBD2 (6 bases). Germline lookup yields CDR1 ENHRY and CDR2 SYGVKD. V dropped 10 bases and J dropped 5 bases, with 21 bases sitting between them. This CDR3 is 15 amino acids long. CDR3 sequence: CATGSPGRPHNEQFF. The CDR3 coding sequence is TGTGCCACCGGATCGCCGGGGAGGCCCCACAATGAGCAGTTCTTC.

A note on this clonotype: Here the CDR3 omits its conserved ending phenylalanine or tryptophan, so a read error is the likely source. CDR3 sequence (DNA): TGTGCCAGTAGTATGTGGGGGAGCGAAGAGACCCAGTACTTA. It is translated as CASSMWGSEETQYL. J is TRBJ2-1 and V is TRBV19; D tentatively fits TRBD1 or TRBD2 (5 bases each). Gene TRBJ2-5 matches the end of the DNA better, so the J call may be wrong. Germline CDR1 is LNHDA and CDR2 is SQIVND (reference sequence). This CDR3 has 14 residues.

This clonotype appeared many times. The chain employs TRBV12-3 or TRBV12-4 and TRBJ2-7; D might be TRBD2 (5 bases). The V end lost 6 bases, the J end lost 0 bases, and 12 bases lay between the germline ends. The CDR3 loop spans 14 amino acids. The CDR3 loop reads CASRKKRSSYEQYF. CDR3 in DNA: TGTGCCAGCAGAAAGAAGCGGAGCTCCTACGAGCAGTACTTC.

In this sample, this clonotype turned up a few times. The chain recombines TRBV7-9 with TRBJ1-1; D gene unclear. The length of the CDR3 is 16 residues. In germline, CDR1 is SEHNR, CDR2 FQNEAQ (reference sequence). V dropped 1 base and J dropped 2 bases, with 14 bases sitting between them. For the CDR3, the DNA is TGTGCCAGCAGCTTAGGCTTCGGTCGACGAAACACTGAAGCTTTCTTT. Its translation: CASSLGFGRRNTEAFF. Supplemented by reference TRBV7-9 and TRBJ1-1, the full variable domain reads DTGVSQNPRHKITKRGQNVTFRCDPISEHNRLYWYRQTLGQGPEFLTYFQNEAQLEKSRLLSDRFSAERPKGSFSTLEIQRTEQGDSAMYLCASSLGFGRRNTEAFFGQGTRLTVV.

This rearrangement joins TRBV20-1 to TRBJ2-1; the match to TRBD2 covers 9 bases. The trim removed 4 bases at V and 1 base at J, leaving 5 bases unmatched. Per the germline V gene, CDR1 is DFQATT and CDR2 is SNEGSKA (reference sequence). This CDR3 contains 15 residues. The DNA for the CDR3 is TGCAGTGCTAATCCTAGCGGGAATTCCTACAATGAGCAGTTCTTC. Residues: CSANPSGNSYNEQFF.

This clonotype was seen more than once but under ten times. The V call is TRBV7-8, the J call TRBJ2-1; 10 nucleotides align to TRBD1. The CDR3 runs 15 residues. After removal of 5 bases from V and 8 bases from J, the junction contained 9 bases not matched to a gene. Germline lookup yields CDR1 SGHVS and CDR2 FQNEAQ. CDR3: CASSPRDRGWYEQFF. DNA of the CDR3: TGTGCCAGCAGCCCTCGGGACAGGGGTTGGTATGAGCAGTTCTTC. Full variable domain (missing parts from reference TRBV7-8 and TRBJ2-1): GAGVSQSPRYKVAKRGQDVALRCDPISGHVSLFWYQQALGQGPEFLTYFQNEAQLDKSGLPSDRFFAERPEGSVSTLKIQRTQQEDSAVYLCASSPRDRGWYEQFFGPGTRLTVL.

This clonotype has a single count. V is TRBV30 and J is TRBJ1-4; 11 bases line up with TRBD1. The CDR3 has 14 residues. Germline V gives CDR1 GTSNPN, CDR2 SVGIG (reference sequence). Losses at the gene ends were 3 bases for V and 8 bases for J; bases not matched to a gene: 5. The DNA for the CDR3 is TGTGCCTGGAGGGACAGGGGGCCCTCCGAAAAACTGTTTTTT. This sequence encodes CAWRDRGPSEKLFF.

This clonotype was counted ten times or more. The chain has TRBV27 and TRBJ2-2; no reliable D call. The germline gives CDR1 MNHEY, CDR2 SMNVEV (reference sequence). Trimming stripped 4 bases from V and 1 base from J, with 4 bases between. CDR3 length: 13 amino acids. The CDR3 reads CASSSLNTGELFF. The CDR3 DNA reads TGTGCCAGCAGTTCCCTGAACACCGGGGAGCTGTTTTTT.

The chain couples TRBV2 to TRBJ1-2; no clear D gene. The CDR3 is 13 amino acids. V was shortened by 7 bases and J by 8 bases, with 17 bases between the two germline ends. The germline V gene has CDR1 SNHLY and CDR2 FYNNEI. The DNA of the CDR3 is TGTGCCAGCACCCTCCACCCAGGAGTAGGCTACACCTTC. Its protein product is CASTLHPGVGYTF.

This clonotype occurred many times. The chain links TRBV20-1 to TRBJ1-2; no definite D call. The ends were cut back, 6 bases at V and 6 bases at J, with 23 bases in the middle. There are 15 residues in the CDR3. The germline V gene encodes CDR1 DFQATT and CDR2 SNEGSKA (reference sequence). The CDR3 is CSAKRSVTVSDGYTF. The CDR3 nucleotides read TGCAGTGCCAAGAGGAGCGTAACAGTCAGTGATGGCTACACCTTC.

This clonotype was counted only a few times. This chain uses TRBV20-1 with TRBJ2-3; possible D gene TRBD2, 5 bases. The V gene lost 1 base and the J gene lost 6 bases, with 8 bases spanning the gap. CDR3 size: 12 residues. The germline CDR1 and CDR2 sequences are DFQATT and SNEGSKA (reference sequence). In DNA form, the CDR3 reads TGCAGTGCTAGAGTAGGACTGGATACGCAGTATTTT. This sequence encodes CSARVGLDTQYF.

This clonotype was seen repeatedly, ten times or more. DNA for the CDR3: TGTGCCAGCTTAGGCGGGTACTACGAGCAGTACTTC. It is translated as CASLGGYYEQYF. The V and J genes are TRBV2 and TRBJ2-7; weak D call: TRBD2 (5 bases). V lost 8 bases, J lost 3 bases, and 11 bases lay in between. Germline-derived CDR1 and CDR2 are SNHLY and FYNNEI. This CDR3 region has 12 residues.

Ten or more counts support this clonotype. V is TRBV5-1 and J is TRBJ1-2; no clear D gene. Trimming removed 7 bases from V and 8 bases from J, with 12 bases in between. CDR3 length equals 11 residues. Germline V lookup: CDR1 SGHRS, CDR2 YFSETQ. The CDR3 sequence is CASADLEGYTF. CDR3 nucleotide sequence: TGCGCCAGCGCCGATCTAGAGGGCTACACCTTC.

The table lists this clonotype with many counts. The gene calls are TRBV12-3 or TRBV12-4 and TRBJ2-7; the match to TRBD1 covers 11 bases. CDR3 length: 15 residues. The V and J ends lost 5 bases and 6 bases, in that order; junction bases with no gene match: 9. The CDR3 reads CASSPRGQGESEQYF. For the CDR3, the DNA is TGTGCCAGCAGTCCACGGGGACAGGGGGAATCCGAGCAGTACTTC.

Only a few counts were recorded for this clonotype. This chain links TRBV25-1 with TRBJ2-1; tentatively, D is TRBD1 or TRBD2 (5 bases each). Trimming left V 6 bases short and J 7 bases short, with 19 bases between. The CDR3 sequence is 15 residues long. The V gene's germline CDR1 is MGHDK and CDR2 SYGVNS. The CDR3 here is CASRGTEAPGNEQFF. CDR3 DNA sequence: TGTGCCAGCAGGGGGACGGAAGCCCCTGGGAATGAGCAGTTCTTC.